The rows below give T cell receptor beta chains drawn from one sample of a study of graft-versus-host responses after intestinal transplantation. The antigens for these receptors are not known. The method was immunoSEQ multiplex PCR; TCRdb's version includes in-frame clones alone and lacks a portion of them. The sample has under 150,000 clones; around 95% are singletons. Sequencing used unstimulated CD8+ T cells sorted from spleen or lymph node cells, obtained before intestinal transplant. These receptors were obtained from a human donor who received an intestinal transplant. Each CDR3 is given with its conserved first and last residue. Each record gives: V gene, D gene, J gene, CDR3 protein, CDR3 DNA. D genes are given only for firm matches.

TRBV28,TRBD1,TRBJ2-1,CASRTGGNEQFF,TGTGCCAGCAGGACAGGGGGCAATGAGCAGTTCTTC
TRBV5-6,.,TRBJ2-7,CASSAGPYEQYF,TGTGCCAGCAGCGCCGGACCCTACGAGCAGTACTTC
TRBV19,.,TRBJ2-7,CASSTLSTSYEQYF,TGTGCCAGTAGTACCCTTTCCACCTCCTACGAGCAGTACTTC
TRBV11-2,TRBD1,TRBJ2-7,CASSLGTGGGYEQYF,TGTGCCAGCAGCTTGGGGACAGGGGGAGGATACGAGCAGTACTTC
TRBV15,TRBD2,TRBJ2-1,CATSRVREGRNEQFF,TGTGCCACCAGCAGAGTGAGGGAGGGCCGGAATGAGCAGTTCTTC
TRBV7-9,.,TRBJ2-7,CASSSRQALSYEQYF,TGTGCCAGCAGCTCTAGACAGGCCCTCTCCTACGAGCAGTACTTC
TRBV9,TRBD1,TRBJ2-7,CASSVAGDRAYEQYF,TGTGCCAGCAGCGTAGCCGGGGACAGGGCCTACGAGCAGTACTTC
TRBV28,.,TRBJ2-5,CASSYRDLQETQYF,TGTGCCAGCAGCTATCGGGACTTACAAGAGACCCAGTACTTC
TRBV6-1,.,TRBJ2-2,CASSEVRGTGELFF,TGTGCCAGCAGTGAGGTCAGGGGCACCGGGGAGCTGTTTTTT
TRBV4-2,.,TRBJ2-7,CASSQDVGQPAYEQYF,TGTGCCAGCAGCCAAGACGTAGGACAGCCAGCCTACGAGCAGTACTTC